Listed here is a single TCR beta chain. These data belong to a study of blood T cell repertoires in COVID-19. Looking at the study overall: The United States, Italy and Spain supplied acute and convalescent COVID-19 samples.

As originally analysed: Quantification of nucleated cells was approximated via reference gene primer amplification. Clones were read by immunoSEQ multiplex PCR, and TCRdb kept only the in-frame ones, dropping some. From that table come the V and J calls and clone size; the DNA was used to work out D and trimming. The sample consists of around 260,000 clones, 85% to 90% of them appearing once. This CDR3 region has 14 residues. V lost 1 base to trimming and J lost 5 bases, with 10 bases between them. CDR1 SGHRS and CDR2 YFSETQ come from the germline V gene. Sequencing was carried out using peripheral blood. This sequence was found in a woman aged 40-49 years who had recovered from COVID-19. The rearrangement links TRBV5-1 to TRBJ1-5; maybe TRBD1 (6 bases). The CDR3 region is CASSLSGAYQPQHF. CDR3 DNA sequence: TGCGCCAGCAGCTTGTCAGGGGCGTATCAGCCCCAGCATTTT.